What follows are 23 T cell receptor beta chains derived from one specimen sequenced in a study of blood T cell repertoires in COVID-19. Method: immunoSEQ multiplex PCR; TCRdb's copy keeps in-frame clones and lacks some. The table shows around 200,000 clones, with 88% occurring only once. Sequenced input: peripheral blood. The receptor set was obtained from a man aged 35 to 55 with acute or convalescent COVID-19.

The chain recombines TRBV11-3 with TRBJ2-7; D possibly corresponds to TRBD2 (6 bases). CDR1 and CDR2 (germline): SGHNT, YENEEA. Trimming took 3 bases from V and 2 from J, leaving 14 bases between them. The CDR3 is 15 residues long. The CDR3 sequence: CASSLAGSETYEQYF. In nucleotides, the CDR3 is TGTGCCAGCAGCTTGGCCGGGAGTGAGACCTACGAGCAGTACTTC. Based on the CDR3 plus reference TRBV11-3 and TRBJ2-7, the full variable domain is EAGVVQSPRYKIIEKKQPVAFWCNPISGHNTLYWYLQNLGQGPELLIRYENEEAVDDSQLPKDRFSAERLKGVDSTLKIQPAELGDSAVYLCASSLAGSETYEQYFGPGTRLTVT.

The chain carries TRBV9 and TRBJ2-5; 7 nucleotides match TRBD2. With 3 bases clipped from V and 2 bases from J, the junction kept 7 bases outside the gene matches. The CDR3 has 15 residues. From germline, CDR1 is SGDLS and CDR2 YYNGEE. In DNA form, the CDR3 reads TGTGCCAGCAGCGAGCTGTCTAGCGGACAAGAGACCCAGTACTTC. It specifies CASSELSSGQETQYF.

The chain employs TRBV19 and TRBJ1-1; D call uncertain. The germline gives CDR1 LNHDA, CDR2 SQIVND (reference sequence). V lost 1 base to trimming and J lost 7 bases, with 13 bases between them. The CDR3 has 14 residues. The chain's CDR3 is CASSIGGRAGEAFF. CDR3 in DNA: TGTGCCAGTAGTATAGGAGGGAGGGCCGGTGAAGCTTTCTTT. Looking up the rest from reference TRBV19 and TRBJ1-1 gives the full variable domain: DGGITQSPKYLFRKEGQNVTLSCEQNLNHDAMYWYRQDPGQGLRLIYYSQIVNDFQKGDIAEGYSVSREKKESFPLTVTSAQKNPTAFYLCASSIGGRAGEAFFGQGTRLTVV.

The chain has TRBV2 and TRBJ1-2; no reliable D call. There are 13 residues in the CDR3. V lost 7 bases to trimming and J lost 2 bases, with 11 bases between them. The germline gives CDR1 SNHLY, CDR2 FYNNEI. The CDR3, as DNA: TGTGCCAGCATCCTAGAGCAAAACTATGGCTACACCTTC. Residues: CASILEQNYGYTF.

The V gene is TRBV5-1, the J gene TRBJ2-5, with 9 positions matching TRBD1. Germline V CDR1 and CDR2: SGHRS, YFSETQ. V was pared by 3 bases and J by 5 bases, with 8 bases of the junction left unmatched. CDR3 size: 15 residues. The CDR3 nucleotides are TGCGCCAGCAGCTCCGGGACAGGGCCTGAGGAGACCCAGTACTTC. This encodes CASSSGTGPEETQYF.

The chain's CDR3 is CASSLAWRVGTGTSPYEQYF. In DNA form, the CDR3 reads TGTGCCAGCAGCTTGGCCTGGAGGGTGGGGACCGGGACTAGCCCCTACGAGCAGTACTTC. The chain carries TRBV5-4 and TRBJ2-7; 9 bases line up with TRBD2. V shed 0 bases and J 2 bases; nucleotides not matched to a gene: 18. The germline V gene has CDR1 SGHNT and CDR2 YYREEE (reference sequence). This CDR3 has 20 residues.

The chain joins TRBV5-4 to TRBJ1-4, with 7 nucleotides matching TRBD1. CDR3 length: 16 residues. V lost 0 bases to trimming and J lost 0 bases; unmatched junction nucleotides: 2. Germline V CDR1 and CDR2: SGHNT, YYREEE (reference sequence). The CDR3 sequence is CASSLGQGPTNEKLFF. As DNA, the CDR3 is TGTGCCAGCAGCTTGGGACAGGGACCAACTAATGAAAAACTGTTTTTT.

With respect to this clone: An end of the junction differs from the germline gene, which may be a read error. This rearrangement joins TRBV11-2 to TRBJ2-3; 7 bases are shared with TRBD1. The CDR3 sequence is 12 residues long. CDR1 SGHAT and CDR2 FQNNGV come from the germline V gene. In nucleotides, the CDR3 is TGTGCCAGCAGCCAGACAGGGCCCCAGCTGGATTTT. Protein sequence: CASSQTGPQLDF. Combining the CDR3 with reference TRBV11-2 and TRBJ2-3 gives the whole variable domain EAGVAQSPRYKIIEKRQSVAFWCNPISGHATLYWYQQILGQGPKLLIQFQNNGVVDDSQLPKDRFSAERLKGVDSTLKIQPAKLEDSAVYLCASSQTGPQLDFGPGTRLTVL.

J is TRBJ1-6 and V is TRBV11-3; D unresolved. The germline V gene has CDR1 SGHNT and CDR2 YENEEA. The CDR3 is 17 amino acids. Trimming stripped 3 bases from V and 0 bases from J, with 12 bases between. CDR3 coding DNA: TGTGCCAGCAGCTTTTCGGGGATGAGCTCCTATAATTCACCCCTCCACTTT. This translates into CASSFSGMSSYNSPLHF. Full variable domain (outside the CDR3, taken from reference TRBV11-3 and TRBJ1-6): EAGVVQSPRYKIIEKKQPVAFWCNPISGHNTLYWYLQNLGQGPELLIRYENEEAVDDSQLPKDRFSAERLKGVDSTLKIQPAELGDSAVYLCASSFSGMSSYNSPLHFGNGTRLTVT.

This sequence joins TRBV6-5 and TRBJ1-1, with 7 positions matching TRBD1. CDR1 and CDR2 (germline): MNHEY, SVGAGI. The V and J ends lost 6 bases and 1 base, in that order; junction bases with no gene match: 5. The CDR3 runs to 14 residues. The CDR3 here is CASSTRTGNTEAFF. The CDR3 DNA reads TGTGCCAGCAGCACCCGGACAGGGAACACTGAAGCTTTCTTT.

The rearrangement joins TRBV28 to TRBJ2-7; TRBD1 aligns across 12 bases. Germline V gene lookup returns CDR1 MDHEN and CDR2 SYDVKM. J gave up 5 bases and V 5 bases, and 7 bases lay outside the gene matches. CDR3 length: 15 amino acids. The CDR3 DNA sequence: TGTGCCAGCAGTACACCCGGGACAGGGGGCGACGAGCAGTACTTC. This gives the protein CASSTPGTGGDEQYF.

V usage is TRBV6-6 and J usage is TRBJ2-1; TRBD1 agrees at 9 bases. Looked up from germline, CDR1 is MNHNY and CDR2 is SVGAGI (reference sequence). With V trimmed by 6 bases and J by 4 bases, 7 bases remained unmatched. This CDR3 region has 15 residues. The CDR3 protein is CASSQLQGAYNEQFF. CDR3 nucleotide sequence: TGTGCCAGCAGCCAACTACAGGGGGCTTACAATGAGCAGTTCTTC.

The chain combines TRBV13 with TRBJ2-7, with D unclear. This CDR3 has 11 amino acids. Trimming cost V 5 bases and J 5 bases, with 7 bases left between them. CDR1 is PRHDT and CDR2 is FYEKMQ in the germline V gene (reference sequence). CDR3 amino acids: CASSLLDEQYF. The CDR3 bases are TGTGCCAGCAGCCTGCTAGACGAGCAGTACTTC.

V and J are TRBV28 and TRBJ2-7; D might be TRBD2 (6 bases). Germline loops: CDR1 MDHEN, CDR2 SYDVKM. V lost 10 bases, J lost 6 bases, and 19 bases lay in between. This CDR3 region has 13 residues. The CDR3 is CATEGLRGGEQYF. CDR3 coding DNA: TGTGCCACCGAGGGACTCCGCGGCGGCGAGCAGTACTTC.

V usage is TRBV5-1 and J usage is TRBJ2-1; possibly TRBD2 for D (6 bases). Germline V CDR1 and CDR2: SGHRS, YFSETQ. V lost 6 bases to trimming and J lost 8 bases, with 18 bases between them. The CDR3 consists of 14 residues. The CDR3 DNA sequence: TGCGCCAGCACCAGGGACTTTCAAGGGGATGAGCAGTTCTTC. Amino acid sequence: CASTRDFQGDEQFF.

The chain joins TRBV5-1 to TRBJ2-2; D may be TRBD1 (6 bases). CDR3 size: 18 residues. The germline V gene encodes CDR1 SGHRS and CDR2 YFSETQ. V was pared by 0 bases and J by 0 bases, with 15 bases between. CDR3 sequence: CASSLDPPTGTNTGELFF. DNA for the CDR3: TGCGCCAGCAGCTTGGATCCACCGACAGGAACGAACACCGGGGAGCTGTTTTTT.

This clone was found once. The chain carries TRBV28 and TRBJ2-3, with 7 bases fitting TRBD2. The CDR3 loop spans 15 amino acids. Trimming took 1 base from V and 4 from J; bases not matched to a gene: 5. From germline, CDR1 is MDHEN and CDR2 SYDVKM. The CDR3 is CASSLFGGSPDTQYF. The DNA of the CDR3 is TGTGCCAGCAGTTTATTTGGCGGGAGCCCAGATACGCAGTATTTT.

This clone appeared once. The rearrangement links TRBV19 to TRBJ1-2; D is undetermined. The germline V gene encodes CDR1 LNHDA and CDR2 SQIVND (reference sequence). The CDR3 is 15 residues long. V lost 3 bases to trimming and J lost 4 bases, with 15 bases between them. The CDR3 DNA reads TGTGCCAGTAGTATGTTCGCCGGATCGGGCTATGGCTACACCTTC. This sequence encodes CASSMFAGSGYGYTF.

This clone was detected only once. The chain links TRBV28 to TRBJ2-7, with 7 bases that match TRBD2. Germline trimming cut 4 bases from V and 2 bases from J; bases unmatched to any gene: 11. The CDR3 runs 16 residues. From germline, CDR1 is MDHEN and CDR2 SYDVKM. CDR3 nucleotides: TGTGCCAGCAGTTCTCCCGGATCTAGCGGAACCTACGAGCAGTACTTC. It translates to CASSSPGSSGTYEQYF. Full variable domain (rest looked up from reference TRBV28 and TRBJ2-7): DVKVTQSSRYLVKRTGEKVFLECVQDMDHENMFWYRQDPGLGLRLIYFSYDVKMKEKGDIPEGYSVSREKKERFSLILESASTNQTSMYLCASSSPGSSGTYEQYFGPGTRLTVT.

The chain joins TRBV19 to TRBJ2-7; TRBD1 might be the D (6 bases). There are 16 residues in the CDR3. Trimming shortened V by 2 bases and J by 0 bases, and 14 bases separated the two germline ends. Germline loops: CDR1 LNHDA, CDR2 SQIVND (reference sequence). The CDR3 loop reads CASSITGQSSSYEQYF. CDR3 DNA: TGTGCCAGTAGTATAACAGGGCAGTCCAGCTCCTACGAGCAGTACTTC.

The chain joins TRBV27 to TRBJ1-5, with 9 bases that match TRBD1. Germline CDR1 reads MNHEY; CDR2 reads SMNVEV (reference sequence). The CDR3 contains 16 residues. The J segment lost 6 bases and the V segment lost 5 bases, leaving 11 bases of the junction unmatched. The CDR3 sequence: CASSPGTGNVGQPQHF. DNA for the CDR3: TGTGCCAGCAGTCCAGGGACAGGGAACGTTGGTCAGCCCCAGCATTTT.

The V and J genes are TRBV28 and TRBJ2-3; the match to TRBD2 covers 7 bases. The length of the CDR3 is 15 residues. With 5 bases clipped from V and 3 bases from J, the junction kept 8 bases outside the gene matches. Germline V CDR1 and CDR2: MDHEN, SYDVKM. The CDR3 is CASSGAGEGTDTQYF. CDR3 nucleotides: TGTGCCAGCAGTGGGGCGGGAGAAGGTACAGATACGCAGTATTTT.

The chain links TRBV29-1 to TRBJ2-7; D not certain. The CDR3 is 13 amino acids. Germline assignment: CDR1 SQVTM and CDR2 ANQGSEA. V gave up 4 bases and J gave up 7 bases, with 17 bases separating them. In DNA, the CDR3 is TGCAGCGTTGTACGGATTCTCGCCGGGGAGCAGTACTTC. It translates to CSVVRILAGEQYF.